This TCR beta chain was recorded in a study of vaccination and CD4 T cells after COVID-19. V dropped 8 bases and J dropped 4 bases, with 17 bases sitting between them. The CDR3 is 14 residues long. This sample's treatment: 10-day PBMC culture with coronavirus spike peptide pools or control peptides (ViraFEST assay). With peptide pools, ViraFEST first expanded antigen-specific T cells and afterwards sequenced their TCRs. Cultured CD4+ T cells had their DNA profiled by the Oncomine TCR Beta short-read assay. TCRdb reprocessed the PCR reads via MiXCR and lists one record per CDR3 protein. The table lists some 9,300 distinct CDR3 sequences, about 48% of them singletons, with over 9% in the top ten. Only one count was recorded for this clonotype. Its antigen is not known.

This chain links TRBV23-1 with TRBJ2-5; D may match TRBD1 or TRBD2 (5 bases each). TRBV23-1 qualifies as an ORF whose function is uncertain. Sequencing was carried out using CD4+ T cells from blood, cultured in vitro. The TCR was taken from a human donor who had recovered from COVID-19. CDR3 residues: CASGPGTDLETQYF. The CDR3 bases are TGCGCCAGCGGACCCGGGACCGATCTAGAGACCCAGTACTTC.